This T cell receptor (beta chain) was profiled in a study of T-cell memory formation after mild COVID-19. Study-wide results and caveats: Largely, contracting CD4+ clones fell within CM and EM, and contracting CD8+ clones within EMRA. Clones that contracted from day 15 to 85 had balanced CD4/CD8; later expanders were CD4+ biased.

V was shortened by 2 bases and J by 5 bases, with 9 bases between the two germline ends. The CDR3 runs to 14 residues. TCRdb redid the calling of the 5' RACE reads with MiXCR, one entry per CDR3 protein. The table records hundreds of thousands of distinct CDR3 sequences, less than 25% of them present only once. This clonotype was seen only a few times. Antigen: not known. The chain links TRBV12-3 or TRBV12-4 to TRBJ1-4; D possibly corresponds to TRBD1 (5 bases). The clonotype comes from an adult woman who had mild COVID-19 (a few samples of this study predate the infection). Cell type and time point are not known. The sequencing sample was made of PBMCs or a T cell subset sorted from them (not recorded which). CDR3 sequence: CASSLLGGNEKLFF. The DNA of the CDR3 is TGTGCCAGCAGTTTACTGGGGGGAAATGAAAAACTGTTTTTT.